Below are 28 T cell receptor beta chains sequenced from a single sample in a study of blood T cells in healthy people across ages. With a J-beta primer mix and a sample-barcoded 5' primer, a second PCR ran about 6 to 11 cycles. TCRdb re-analysed the 5' RACE reads in MiXCR, keeping a single row per CDR3 protein. The table includes approximately 770,000 distinct CDR3 sequences, roughly 64% detected once. Source material: blood. The receptors were gathered from a man between 25 and 39 years old in good health.

The chain employs TRBV24-1 and TRBJ2-1; D is undetermined. This CDR3 is built from 12 residues. With 0 bases removed from V and 7 bases from J, the gap between germline ends came to 3 bases. The V gene's germline CDR1 is KGHDR and CDR2 SFDVKD. CDR3 in DNA: TGTGCCACCAGTGATTTGAAAAATGAGCAGTTCTTC. Protein: CATSDLKNEQFF.

The chain carries TRBV3-1 and TRBJ2-1; 8 positions match TRBD1. Trimming cost V 5 bases and J 6 bases; bases outside gene matches: 9. CDR1 and CDR2 (germline): LGHDT, YNNKEL (reference sequence). There are 15 residues in the CDR3. CDR3 sequence reads: CASSWRQGLSNEQFF. The CDR3 DNA reads as TGTGCCAGCAGCTGGCGACAGGGGTTAAGCAATGAGCAGTTCTTC.

This rearrangement joins TRBV7-2 to TRBJ2-1, with TRBD1 matching over 8 bases. The J call is uncertain, as TRBJ2-7 better fits the DNA end. Germline CDR1 is SGHTA and CDR2 is FQGNSA. The CDR3 is 14 residues long. The CDR3 coding sequence is TGTGCCAGCGGTCGGGACAGGACTTCCAATGAGCAGTACTTC. Translated: CASGRDRTSNEQYF.

The chain joins TRBV2 to TRBJ2-4; unclear D gene. The CDR3 sequence is 14 residues long. Trimming took off 3 bases at V and 0 bases at J, with 6 bases between the two ends. The germline V gene has CDR1 SNHLY and CDR2 FYNNEI. CDR3 amino acids: CASSDAVAKNIQYF. CDR3 nucleotide sequence: TGTGCCAGCAGTGACGCTGTAGCCAAAAACATTCAGTACTTC.

The rearrangement links TRBV7-2 to TRBJ2-3; 9 bases agree with TRBD1. CDR1 and CDR2 (germline): SGHTA, FQGNSA. Unmatched junction bases numbered 6, after V lost 5 bases and J lost 3 bases. This CDR3 contains 15 residues. This CDR3 is CASSLSGQGTDTQYF. The CDR3 DNA follows: TGTGCCAGCAGCCTAAGCGGACAGGGGACAGATACGCAGTATTTT.

The V call is TRBV6-1, the J call TRBJ2-1, with a weak D call TRBD2 (5 bases). Germline values: CDR1 MNHNS, CDR2 SASEGT. V was trimmed by 3 bases and J by 0 bases, leaving 15 bases between them. The CDR3 has 17 residues. CDR3 protein: CASSDDIGESSYNEQFF. The CDR3 nucleotides read TGTGCCAGCAGTGACGATATCGGGGAGAGCTCCTACAATGAGCAGTTCTTC.

The V call is TRBV20-1, the J call TRBJ1-2; D is ambiguous. V dropped 6 bases and J dropped 3 bases, with 11 bases sitting between them. Germline CDR1 DFQATT, CDR2 SNEGSKA (reference sequence). CDR3 length: 12 amino acids. CDR3 in amino acids: CSAPRRDYGYTF. DNA for the CDR3: TGCAGTGCCCCGAGAAGAGACTATGGCTACACCTTC.

The rearrangement links TRBV29-1 to TRBJ2-5; D call uncertain. The CDR3 has 13 amino acids. Germline assignment: CDR1 SQVTM and CDR2 ANQGSEA. The V and J ends lost 4 bases and 5 bases respectively, with 14 bases between them. The CDR3 reads CSVAPMIGETQYF. CDR3 coding DNA: TGCAGCGTTGCCCCCATGATAGGGGAGACCCAGTACTTC.

The rearrangement uses TRBV5-1 and TRBJ2-2; no clear D. The CDR3 covers 13 residues. Between the trimmed V and J ends, which lost 4 bases and 6 bases, there was a span of 10 bases. Germline values: CDR1 SGHRS, CDR2 YFSETQ. CDR3 DNA: TGCGCCAGCAGCCCCCTGAGGTCCGGGGAGCTGTTTTTT. Protein sequence: CASSPLRSGELFF. Using reference TRBV5-1 and TRBJ2-2 for the parts outside the CDR3, the full variable domain is KAGVTQTPRYLIKTRGQQVTLSCSPISGHRSVSWYQQTPGQGLQFLFEYFSETQRNKGNFPGRFSGRQFSNSRSEMNVSTLELGDSALYLCASSPLRSGELFFGEGSRLTVL.

The chain couples TRBV29-1 to TRBJ2-1; D is perhaps TRBD1 (5 bases). This CDR3 is built from 15 residues. Germline CDR1 reads SQVTM; CDR2 reads ANQGSEA. V was cut by 6 bases and J by 4 bases, with 19 bases left in between. CDR3 DNA sequence: TGCAGCGTCGACGCCTGGGGCGACACTTACAATGAGCAGTTCTTC. Residues: CSVDAWGDTYNEQFF.

The chain has TRBV6-5 and TRBJ1-1, with a weak D call TRBD1 (6 bases). The CDR3 runs to 18 residues. Germline CDR1 is MNHEY and CDR2 is SVGAGI. V was shortened by 1 base and J by 1 base, with 19 bases between the two germline ends. CDR3 bases: TGTGCCAGCAGTTACTTTCCAGGACAGACGGGTTGGAACACTGAAGCTTTCTTT. It translates to CASSYFPGQTGWNTEAFF.

This rearrangement joins TRBV5-5 to TRBJ2-7; TRBD2 matches 9 bases. J was trimmed by 1 base and V by 7 bases; bases with no gene match: 3. In germline, CDR1 is SGHKS, CDR2 YYEKEE (reference sequence). The CDR3 is 13 residues long. The CDR3 is CASQLAGSYEQYF. CDR3 in DNA: TGTGCCAGCCAGCTAGCGGGGTCCTACGAGCAGTACTTC.

The chain combines TRBV12-3 or TRBV12-4 with TRBJ2-7; 8 nucleotides align to TRBD1. After removal of 3 bases from V and 3 bases from J, the junction contained 7 bases not matched to a gene. This CDR3 comprises 15 residues. As DNA, the CDR3 is TGTGCCAGCAGTTTCGGACAGGGTTGGGGCTACGAGCAGTACTTC. It encodes CASSFGQGWGYEQYF.

V gene TRBV6-2 or TRBV6-3 combines with J gene TRBJ2-6, with 7 bases lining up with TRBD1. Trimming cost V 5 bases and J 0 bases; bases outside gene matches: 4. Germline CDR1 MNHEY, CDR2 SVGEGT. CDR3 length: 16 residues. The CDR3 DNA follows: TGTGCCAGCAGTAACAGGGGTCCCTCTGGGGCCAACGTCCTGACTTTC. Its translation: CASSNRGPSGANVLTF.

The chain employs TRBV20-1 and TRBJ1-5; D not certain. With 3 bases removed from V and 5 bases from J, the gap between germline ends came to 8 bases. Germline V gene data show CDR1 as DFQATT and CDR2 as SNEGSKA (reference sequence). The CDR3 runs to 12 residues. For the CDR3, the DNA is TGCAGTGCTAGGGAAGGTGATCAGCCCCAGCATTTT. This sequence encodes CSAREGDQPQHF.

The chain joins TRBV4-2 to TRBJ2-3; 7 positions agree with TRBD2. V shed 0 bases, J shed 4 bases, and the junction held 4 bases outside the gene matches. Per the germline V gene, CDR1 is LGHNA and CDR2 is YNFKEQ. The CDR3 contains 15 residues. This CDR3 is CASSQEAGAADTQYF. The DNA for the CDR3 is TGTGCCAGCAGCCAAGAGGCGGGAGCGGCAGATACGCAGTATTTT.

This chain uses TRBV20-1 with TRBJ2-5, with 9 bases lining up with TRBD2. Trimming removed 0 bases from V and 5 bases from J; junction bases left unmatched: 7. CDR1 and CDR2 (germline): DFQATT, SNEGSKA (reference sequence). The CDR3 extends over 15 amino acids. This CDR3 reads CSARDRLAGMETQYF. The DNA for the CDR3 is TGCAGTGCTAGAGATCGGCTAGCGGGAATGGAGACCCAGTACTTC.

The V gene is TRBV20-1, the J gene TRBJ2-1; D is possibly TRBD2 (6 bases). The CDR3 length is 13 residues. The ends were cut back, 2 bases at V and 4 bases at J, with 9 bases in the middle. Germline values: CDR1 DFQATT, CDR2 SNEGSKA (reference sequence). This chain's CDR3 is CSARTTRYNEQFF. The CDR3, as DNA: TGCAGTGCTAGAACGACTAGATACAATGAGCAGTTCTTC.

Regarding this clonotype: An end of the junction does not agree with germline; a read error may underlie this. The CDR3 reads CAWSIGEQFF. CDR3 DNA: TGCGCCTGGAGTATCGGGGAGCAGTTCTTC. J is TRBJ2-1 and V is TRBV30; D unclear. There are 10 residues in the CDR3. Germline assignment: CDR1 GTSNPN and CDR2 SVGIG (reference sequence).

DNA for the CDR3: TGTGCCAGCAGCTTAGACGGCAGGGACTATGGCTACACCTTC. Amino acids: CASSLDGRDYGYTF. This sequence joins TRBV7-2 and TRBJ1-2, with D perhaps TRBD1 (5 bases). Germline V gives CDR1 SGHTA, CDR2 FQGNSA. The CDR3 is 14 residues long. The V end lost 1 base, the J end lost 3 bases, and 9 bases lay between the germline ends.

V usage is TRBV19 and J usage is TRBJ2-5; TRBD1 matches 7 bases. The CDR3 covers 13 residues. Per germline, CDR1 LNHDA and CDR2 SQIVND (reference sequence). J gave up 11 bases and V 6 bases, and 12 bases lay outside the gene matches. Written as DNA, the CDR3 is TGTGCCAGTAGAAATAAAGGGGGCCAAAAGCAGTACTTC. It yields the protein CASRNKGGQKQYF.

The V call is TRBV5-1, the J call TRBJ2-7; 7 bases map to TRBD2. From germline, CDR1 is SGHRS and CDR2 YFSETQ. The CDR3 has 15 residues. V lost 7 bases, J lost 5 bases, and 15 bases stayed unmatched. The CDR3 protein is CASRARSGGLDEQYF. The CDR3, as DNA: TGCGCCAGCCGCGCCCGGTCGGGGGGTTTGGACGAGCAGTACTTC.

V and J are TRBV28 and TRBJ2-3; 10 bases line up with TRBD2. The ends lost 5 bases at V and 6 bases at J; junction bases unmatched: 8. CDR1 and CDR2 from the germline V gene are MDHEN and SYDVKM. The CDR3 totals 15 residues. For the CDR3, the DNA is TGTGCCAGCAGTAAATTAGCGGGAGGTAGGGATACGCAGTATTTT. Its translation is CASSKLAGGRDTQYF.

This chain uses TRBV28 with TRBJ2-7; 9 nucleotides match TRBD2. CDR1 and CDR2 from the germline V gene are MDHEN and SYDVKM. J lost 0 bases, V lost 6 bases, and 15 bases had no gene match. The CDR3 length is 18 residues. The CDR3 sequence is CASSPLPFLAGVSYEQYF. The CDR3 nucleotides read TGTGCCAGCAGCCCCTTGCCTTTTTTAGCGGGAGTCTCCTACGAGCAGTACTTC.

The rearrangement joins TRBV5-1 to TRBJ2-5, with D tentatively TRBD1 or TRBD2 (6 bases each). The end of the DNA is better explained by TRBJ2-7, so the J call may be wrong. The length of the CDR3 is 13 residues. Per the germline V gene, CDR1 is SGHRS and CDR2 is YFSETQ. The CDR3 bases are TGCGCCAGCACCCAGGTAGGGGGGCGCGAGCAGTACTTC. Amino acids: CASTQVGGREQYF.

The chain's CDR3 is CSAPREGVSTDTQYF. DNA of the CDR3: TGCAGTGCCCCTCGCGAGGGAGTTAGCACAGATACGCAGTATTTT. V is TRBV20-1 and J is TRBJ2-3; a weak D match, TRBD2 (5 bases). Deletions cut 6 bases from V and 0 bases from J, with 16 bases between. The CDR3 length is 15 residues. Germline V gene lookup returns CDR1 DFQATT and CDR2 SNEGSKA (reference sequence).

Notes on this clonotype: This may stem from a read error, because a much larger clone lies one nucleotide away. The chain recombines TRBV18 with TRBJ2-5; 8 positions agree with TRBD1. The J segment lost 11 bases and the V segment lost 3 bases, leaving 17 bases of the junction unmatched. Germline CDR1 is KGHSH and CDR2 is LQKENI. The CDR3 extends over 16 amino acids. The CDR3, as DNA: TGTGCCAGCTCACCCAAAGACAGGGGAAGTGCCTACAAGCAGTACTTC. Amino acid sequence: CASSPKDRGSAYKQYF.

This clonotype was detected only once. V usage is TRBV24-1 and J usage is TRBJ2-3, with a weak D call TRBD2 (6 bases). The CDR3 length is 15 residues. Germline V lookup: CDR1 KGHDR, CDR2 SFDVKD. The V gene lost 6 bases and the J gene lost 0 bases, with 12 bases spanning the gap. This CDR3 reads CATSSAGSSTDTQYF. CDR3 nucleotide sequence: TGTGCCACCAGTTCCGCGGGGTCTAGCACAGATACGCAGTATTTT.